This record covers a single T cell receptor (beta chain). Selected positively for CCR7 and CD45RO-negative, naive CD8 cells excluded terminally differentiated effector memory CD45RA+ cells. The repertoire was sequenced with immunoSEQ multiplex PCR; TCRdb's copy has only in-frame clones and lacks some. The table shows about 2.1 million clones, with roughly 91% occurring only once. These data come from a study of shared clonotypes between healthy human individuals. Whole-study context: The donors, a couple of women and a few men, were aged 18 to 49.

Trimming cost V 1 base and J 1 base, with 10 bases left between them. Germline lookup yields CDR1 MNHEY and CDR2 SMNVEV (reference sequence). CDR3 length equals 16 residues. This clonotype was sampled from a man in his late teens or twenties in good health. Some clones in this sample may be carry-over from other donors' samples. Sample: naive CD8+ T cells from PBMCs. J is TRBJ2-2 and V is TRBV27; tentatively, D is TRBD2 (6 bases). In DNA form, the CDR3 reads TGTGCCAGCAGTTTATTACCTAGCGTGAACACCGGGGAGCTGTTTTTT. Protein sequence: CASSLLPSVNTGELFF.